The next 29 T cell receptor beta chains were all read from a single sample in a study of T cell responses to AZD1222 COVID-19 vaccine. This table comes from immunoSEQ multiplex PCR, and its TCRdb copy is limited to in-frame clones, with some not included. This sample carries tens of thousands of clones, around 89% of them seen once, and the ten largest clones take 31%. Sequencing used peripheral blood, obtained on day 0 of AZD1222 vaccination. The receptors originated from an adult in good health.

The rearrangement uses TRBV27 and TRBJ2-1, with 12 positions matching TRBD2. Germline CDR1 and CDR2: MNHEY and SMNVEV (reference sequence). The length of the CDR3 is 16 residues. J gave up 8 bases and V 5 bases, and 10 bases lay outside the gene matches. The DNA for the CDR3 is TGTGCCAGCAGTCTTCTGCTAGCGGGAGGGCCCTATGAGCAGTTCTTC. Its translation is CASSLLLAGGPYEQFF.

This clone was seen just once. The chain couples TRBV4-2 to TRBJ2-1, with TRBD1 as a possible D gene (5 bases). The CDR3 length is 14 residues. Per the germline V gene, CDR1 is LGHNA and CDR2 is YNFKEQ. The germline V and J ends were trimmed by 2 bases and 7 bases, with 12 bases remaining between them. The CDR3 DNA reads as TGTGCCAGCAGCCAACCCCACCAGGGTAATGAGCAGTTCTTC. Translating it yields CASSQPHQGNEQFF.

The chain has TRBV2 and TRBJ1-5, with a possible D match to TRBD1 (6 bases). The CDR3 has 16 residues. Germline CDR1 and CDR2: SNHLY and FYNNEI. Trimming took off 6 bases at V and 5 bases at J, with 20 bases between the two ends. The DNA of the CDR3 is TGTGCCAGCAGAATGGTGGTTAGGACAGACTATCAGCCCCAGCATTTT. Encoded protein: CASRMVVRTDYQPQHF.

V usage is TRBV5-6 and J usage is TRBJ1-4; D is undetermined. Looked up from germline, CDR1 is SGHDT and CDR2 is YYEEEE. V was trimmed by 5 bases and J by 4 bases, leaving 12 bases between them. The CDR3 runs 14 residues. The chain's CDR3 is CASRSRVLNEKLFF. CDR3 nucleotide sequence: TGTGCCAGCAGGTCCCGGGTCCTTAATGAAAAACTGTTTTTT.

Comments on this clone: The identical CDR3 is also encoded by other nucleotide sequences in the sample. The chain recombines TRBV5-1 with TRBJ2-1, with D unresolved. The CDR3 extends over 15 amino acids. Germline V gene lookup returns CDR1 SGHRS and CDR2 YFSETQ. The V and J ends lost 3 bases and 0 bases respectively, with 10 bases between them. The CDR3 spells CASSSDSSSYNEQFF. CDR3 sequence (DNA): TGCGCCAGCAGCTCCGACTCAAGCTCCTACAATGAGCAGTTCTTC.

The rearrangement joins TRBV5-1 to TRBJ1-2; TRBD1 agrees at 7 bases. Germline lookup yields CDR1 SGHRS and CDR2 YFSETQ. The CDR3 totals 13 residues. V was pared by 4 bases and J by 4 bases, with 4 bases of the junction left unmatched. The CDR3 DNA reads TGCGCCAGCAGCCCGACAGGGCCCTATGGCTACACCTTC. Translating it yields CASSPTGPYGYTF.

This clone occurred once. The chain couples TRBV6-2 or TRBV6-3 to TRBJ2-7; no definite D call. Germline values: CDR1 MNHEY, CDR2 SVGEGT. V was trimmed by 6 bases and J by 3 bases, leaving 27 bases between them. The CDR3 is 18 amino acids. This CDR3 reads CASSHSWVANGSLYEQYF. CDR3 in DNA: TGTGCCAGCAGCCACAGTTGGGTTGCAAATGGAAGTCTCTACGAGCAGTACTTC.

This clone occurred once. The genes are TRBV18 and TRBJ2-7, with 9 nucleotides matching TRBD1. V lost 3 bases to trimming and J lost 9 bases; unmatched junction nucleotides: 9. Germline CDR1 is KGHSH and CDR2 is LQKENI. This CDR3 has 14 residues. The CDR3 sequence: CASSPALDRGWQYF. The CDR3, as DNA: TGTGCCAGCTCACCCGCGTTGGACAGGGGCTGGCAGTACTTC.

The chain recombines TRBV6-5 with TRBJ2-3, with D unresolved. Per germline, CDR1 MNHEY and CDR2 SVGAGI. There are 12 residues in the CDR3. The V end was cut by 2 bases, the J end by 6 bases, with 6 bases between. The CDR3 nucleotides read TGTGCCAGCAGTTACGCCCCTGATACGCAGTATTTT. Protein sequence: CASSYAPDTQYF.

The CDR3 region has the DNA TGTGCCAGCGACGACAATAACTATGGCTACACCTTC. Amino acids: CASDDNNYGYTF. The chain recombines TRBV25-1 with TRBJ1-2; D is unclear. CDR3 length: 12 residues. Germline V gene data show CDR1 as MGHDK and CDR2 as SYGVNS. Trimming stripped 8 bases from V and 1 base from J, with 8 bases between.

A word on this clone: One junction end disagrees with the germline gene, perhaps due to a read error. This sequence joins TRBV7-9 and TRBJ2-2; TRBD2 matches at 8 bases. CDR3 size: 16 residues. Germline CDR1 reads SEHNR; CDR2 reads FQNEAQ (reference sequence). The CDR3 DNA follows: TGTGCCAGCAGCTTAGATACGGGAGGGCCGGACGGGAAGCTGTTTTTT. This sequence encodes CASSLDTGGPDGKLFF.

The chain couples TRBV3-1 (or the pseudogene TRBV3-2) to TRBJ2-7; D gene unclear. V lost 4 bases to trimming and J lost 2 bases, with 12 bases between them. From germline, CDR1 is LGHDT and CDR2 YNNKEL (reference sequence). This CDR3 comprises 14 residues. The CDR3 sequence is CASSPGGSTYEQYF. The DNA of the CDR3 is TGTGCCAGCAGCCCAGGCGGTTCAACCTACGAGCAGTACTTC.

The V gene is TRBV28, the J gene TRBJ1-1, with TRBD1 matching over 7 bases. The germline CDR1 and CDR2 sequences are MDHEN and SYDVKM. This CDR3 is built from 14 residues. V lost 3 bases and J lost 6; bases outside the gene matches: 7. The CDR3 region is CASSLLSGGSEAFF. CDR3 DNA: TGTGCCAGCAGTTTGCTATCAGGGGGTTCTGAAGCTTTCTTT. Combining the CDR3 with reference TRBV28 and TRBJ1-1 gives the whole variable domain DVKVTQSSRYLVKRTGEKVFLECVQDMDHENMFWYRQDPGLGLRLIYFSYDVKMKEKGDIPEGYSVSREKKERFSLILESASTNQTSMYLCASSLLSGGSEAFFGQGTRLTVV.

This clone was counted once. The chain carries TRBV7-2 and TRBJ2-7; D perhaps matches TRBD1 (7 bases). Germline CDR1 and CDR2: SGHTA and FQGNSA. V gave up 4 bases and J gave up 0 bases, with 13 bases separating them. The CDR3 sequence is 15 residues long. The CDR3, as DNA: TGTGCCAGCAGCTCAGGGGGGAGGAGCTCCTACGAGCAGTACTTC. Translated: CASSSGGRSSYEQYF.

The chain couples TRBV6-1 to TRBJ1-1; possibly TRBD1 for D (5 bases). The CDR3 is made up of 13 amino acids. The V gene's germline CDR1 is MNHNS and CDR2 SASEGT. With 6 bases removed from V and 1 base from J, the gap between germline ends came to 9 bases. The CDR3 spells CASSPTGNTEAFF. The DNA of the CDR3 is TGTGCCAGCAGCCCCACAGGGAACACTGAAGCTTTCTTT.

Of note for this clone: At one end, the junction sequence differs from germline, possibly due to a read error. The genes are TRBV6-1 and TRBJ1-5; D is possibly TRBD1 (5 bases). Germline assignment: CDR1 MNHNS and CDR2 SASEGT. The CDR3 sequence is 16 residues long. The CDR3 bases are TGTGCCAGCTGTGATGCGGAGGGGAGTGGGGAGCAGCCCCAGCATTTT. Its translation is CASCDAEGSGEQPQHF.

This clone was detected only once. The chain combines TRBV5-5 with TRBJ1-2; a possible D gene is TRBD1 (6 bases). CDR1 and CDR2 (germline): SGHKS, YYEKEE (reference sequence). V dropped 0 bases and J dropped 8 bases, with 8 bases sitting between them. This CDR3 region has 12 residues. CDR3 DNA: TGTGCCAGCAGCTTGGACAGGGACGGCTACACCTTC. Protein sequence: CASSLDRDGYTF. Based on the CDR3 plus reference TRBV5-5 and TRBJ1-2, the full variable domain is DAGVTQSPTHLIKTRGQQVTLRCSPISGHKSVSWYQQVLGQGPQFIFQYYEKEERGRGNFPDRFSARQFPNYSSELNVNALLLGDSALYLCASSLDRDGYTFGSGTRLTVV.

This rearrangement joins TRBV19 to TRBJ1-1, with D possibly matching TRBD1 (6 bases). Trimming pared 5 bases from V and 0 bases from J, leaving 16 bases between. The CDR3 runs to 16 residues. Germline V gene sequence: CDR1 LNHDA, CDR2 SQIVND (reference sequence). CDR3 in DNA: TGTGCCAGTAGTTCCGGACAGACTGTCATGAACACTGAAGCTTTCTTT. It yields the protein CASSSGQTVMNTEAFF.

V gene TRBV27 combines with J gene TRBJ1-5; D is unresolved. With 3 bases removed from V and 7 bases from J, the gap between germline ends came to 13 bases. The CDR3 length is 14 residues. Per germline, CDR1 MNHEY and CDR2 SMNVEV (reference sequence). The CDR3 spells CASSFVDGGQPQHF. CDR3 DNA: TGTGCCAGCAGTTTTGTAGACGGTGGGCAGCCCCAGCATTTT.

The chain uses TRBV11-2 and TRBJ1-2; 8 bases are a match to TRBD1. Germline loops: CDR1 SGHAT, CDR2 FQNNGV. V lost 6 bases to trimming and J lost 5 bases; unmatched junction nucleotides: 11. This CDR3 contains 15 residues. This chain's CDR3 is CASRGTGGDKYGYTF. The CDR3 DNA reads TGTGCCAGCAGGGGAACAGGGGGTGATAAATATGGCTACACCTTC.

V usage is TRBV7-9 and J usage is TRBJ2-3; TRBD2 is a possible D gene (6 bases). CDR1 and CDR2 from the germline V gene are SEHNR and FQNEAQ (reference sequence). Trimming took 7 bases from V and 3 from J, leaving 11 bases between them. The CDR3 has 13 residues. The CDR3 spells CASKAGSTDTQYF. CDR3 coding DNA: TGTGCCAGCAAGGCGGGATCAACAGATACGCAGTATTTT. Based on the CDR3 plus reference TRBV7-9 and TRBJ2-3, the full variable domain is DTGVSQNPRHKITKRGQNVTFRCDPISEHNRLYWYRQTLGQGPEFLTYFQNEAQLEKSRLLSDRFSAERPKGSFSTLEIQRTEQGDSAMYLCASKAGSTDTQYFGPGTRLTVL.

This rearrangement joins TRBV7-3 to TRBJ2-3, with TRBD2 matching over 14 bases. Germline values: CDR1 SGHTA, CDR2 FQGTGA. This CDR3 spans 18 amino acids. V was pared by 5 bases and J by 2 bases, with 9 bases of the junction left unmatched. The CDR3 region has the DNA TGTGCCAGCAGCCTGACTAGCGGGAGGGCCGTTAACACAGATACGCAGTATTTT. It specifies CASSLTSGRAVNTDTQYF.

Written as DNA, the CDR3 is TGTGCCAGCAGTGAAGGGACAGGGACGTCTGGAAACACCATATATTTT. It codes for CASSEGTGTSGNTIYF. The chain recombines TRBV6-1 with TRBJ1-3; TRBD1 matches 8 bases. CDR3 length: 16 amino acids. J gave up 1 base and V 1 base, and 3 bases lay outside the gene matches. The germline gives CDR1 MNHNS, CDR2 SASEGT.

The CDR3 spells CASSQDETRTDTQYF. DNA for the CDR3: TGCGCCAGCAGCCAAGATGAGACTCGCACAGATACGCAGTATTTT. This sequence joins TRBV4-3 and TRBJ2-3; D call uncertain. The CDR3 is made up of 15 amino acids. Germline values: CDR1 LGHNA, CDR2 YSLEER. The ends were cut back, 0 bases at V and 1 base at J, with 8 bases in the middle.

This clone was recorded only once. The J gene is TRBJ2-3, the V gene TRBV7-9, with 7 bases lining up with TRBD2. Trimming cost V 1 base and J 6 bases; bases outside gene matches: 4. Germline V CDR1 and CDR2: SEHNR, FQNEAQ (reference sequence). This CDR3 comprises 14 residues. The CDR3 region has the DNA TGTGCCAGCAGCTTAGGGGCCGGGAGGGATACGCAGTATTTT. The encoded protein is CASSLGAGRDTQYF.

The chain recombines TRBV4-1 with TRBJ1-3; a weak D match, TRBD1 (6 bases). The V gene lost 4 bases and the J gene lost 7 bases, with 20 bases spanning the gap. CDR1 MGHRA and CDR2 YSYEKL come from the germline V gene. This CDR3 is built from 16 residues. Here the CDR3 reads CASSPAGRGLGNTIYF. CDR3 in DNA: TGCGCCAGCAGCCCCGCGGGTAGGGGGTTAGGGAACACCATATATTTT.

This chain connects TRBV5-6 to TRBJ1-2; TRBD1 aligns across 7 bases. The V gene end was trimmed by 5 bases and the J gene end by 8 bases; junction bases not matched to a gene: 6. The CDR3 runs to 12 residues. CDR1 and CDR2 (germline): SGHDT, YYEEEE. CDR3 nucleotides: TGTGCCAGCAGGAAGACAGGGTCCGGCTACACCTTC. It yields the protein CASRKTGSGYTF. Variable domain in full (rest from reference TRBV5-6 and TRBJ1-2): DAGVTQSPTHLIKTRGQQVTLRCSPKSGHDTVSWYQQALGQGPQFIFQYYEEEERQRGNFPDRFSGHQFPNYSSELNVNALLLGDSALYLCASRKTGSGYTFGSGTRLTVV.

CDR3 in amino acids: CASSPDGTGPYEQYF. In DNA form, the CDR3 reads TGTGCCAGCAGTCCCGACGGGACGGGACCCTACGAGCAGTACTTC. V and J are TRBV6-5 and TRBJ2-7, with D perhaps given as TRBD1 or TRBD2 (5 bases each). This CDR3 has 15 residues. The V end was cut by 5 bases, the J end by 2 bases, with 16 bases between. Germline V gives CDR1 MNHEY, CDR2 SVGAGI.

This clone was counted a single time. The chain links TRBV27 to TRBJ2-1, with 7 bases lining up with TRBD1. Germline values: CDR1 MNHEY, CDR2 SMNVEV (reference sequence). The CDR3 loop spans 14 amino acids. V was pared by 2 bases and J by 11 bases, with 9 bases of the junction left unmatched. For the CDR3, the DNA is TGTGCCAGCAGTTTAGGACAGGCTATTGATCAGCAGTTCTTC. This gives the protein CASSLGQAIDQQFF.